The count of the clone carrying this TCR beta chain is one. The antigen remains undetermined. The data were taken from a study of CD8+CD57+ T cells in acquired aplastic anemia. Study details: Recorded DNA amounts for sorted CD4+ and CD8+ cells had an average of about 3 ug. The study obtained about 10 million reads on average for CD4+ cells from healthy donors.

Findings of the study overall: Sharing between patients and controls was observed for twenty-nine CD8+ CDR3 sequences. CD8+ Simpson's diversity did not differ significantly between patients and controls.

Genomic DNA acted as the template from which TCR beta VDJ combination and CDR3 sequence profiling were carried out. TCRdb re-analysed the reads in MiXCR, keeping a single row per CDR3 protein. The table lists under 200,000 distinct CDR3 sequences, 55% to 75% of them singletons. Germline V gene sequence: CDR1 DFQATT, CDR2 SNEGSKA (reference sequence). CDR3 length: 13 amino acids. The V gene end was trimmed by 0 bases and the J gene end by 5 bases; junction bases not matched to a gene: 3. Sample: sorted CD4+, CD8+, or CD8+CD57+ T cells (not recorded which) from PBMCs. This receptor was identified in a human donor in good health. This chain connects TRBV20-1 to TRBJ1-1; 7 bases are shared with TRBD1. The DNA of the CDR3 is TGCAGTGCTAGAGAAGCAGGGGGAACTGAAGCTTTCTTT. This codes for CSAREAGGTEAFF.